This T cell receptor beta chain stems from a study of shared clonotypes between healthy human individuals. Overall study results and limits: Among non-shared clonotypes, generation probabilities were lower than among those shared by all four donors.

Looked up from germline, CDR1 is LGHNT and CDR2 is FRNRAP. V gave up 4 bases and J gave up 6 bases; unmatched junction bases: 10. The CDR3 has 16 residues. The naive CD8 subset, CD45RO-negative cells positively selected for CCR7, excluded terminally differentiated effector memory CD45RA+ cells. As to this clone: Its antigen is as yet unknown.

In the original workflow: Because ImmunoSEQ provided only junction sequences with no quality scores, the filtering differed. Measured with immunoSEQ multiplex PCR; TCRdb has only the in-frame clones, and not every one. Clone size and the V and J calls come from that table; the DNA yielded D and trimming. The data hold about 700,000 clones, with under 95% observed a single time. The chain joins TRBV12-5 to TRBJ2-1, with 9 nucleotides matching TRBD2. Sequencing was done on a sample of naive CD8+ T cells sorted from blood. This TCR was recovered from a man aged 25 to 40 in good health. The CDR3 nucleotides read TGTGCTAGTGGTTCGTCCTTAGCGGGAGACATCAATGAGCAGTTCTTC. It specifies CASGSSLAGDINEQFF. The entire variable domain, with the rest obtained from reference TRBV12-5 and TRBJ2-1, is as follows: DARVTQTPRHKVTEMGQEVTMRCQPILGHNTVFWYRQTMMQGLELLAYFRNRAPLDDSGMPKDRFSAEMPDATLATLKIQPSEPRDSAVYFCASGSSLAGDINEQFFGPGTRLTVL.